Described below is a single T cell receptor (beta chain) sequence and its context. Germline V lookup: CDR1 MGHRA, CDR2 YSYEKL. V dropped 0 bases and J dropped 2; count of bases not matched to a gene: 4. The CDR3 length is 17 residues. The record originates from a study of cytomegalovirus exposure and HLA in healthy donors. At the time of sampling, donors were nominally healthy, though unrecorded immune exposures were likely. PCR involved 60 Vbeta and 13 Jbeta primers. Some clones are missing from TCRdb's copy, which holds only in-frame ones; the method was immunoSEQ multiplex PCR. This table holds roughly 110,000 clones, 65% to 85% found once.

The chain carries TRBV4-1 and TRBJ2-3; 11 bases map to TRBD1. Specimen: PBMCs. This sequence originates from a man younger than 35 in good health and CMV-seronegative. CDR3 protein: CASSQDWTGGPTDTQYF. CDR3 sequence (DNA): TGCGCCAGCAGCCAAGATTGGACAGGGGGCCCCACAGATACGCAGTATTTT.